This T cell receptor beta chain was identified during a study of OX40 agonist ivuxolimab in advanced cancers. Study at large: At 0.01 to 10 mg/kg, ivuxolimab was administered intravenously to patients every 2 weeks.

This clone was seen only once. Profiled with immunoSEQ multiplex PCR; TCRdb holds only in-frame clones, not every one. The sample yields over 40,000 clones, over 75% seen once. The sequence derives from an adult with an advanced solid tumor such as melanoma, head and neck, liver or kidney cancer. This sample comprised CD4+ or CD8+ T cells sorted from blood, obtained in a trial of the OX40 agonist ivuxolimab.

The CDR3 is CASSQGTGGPIAKNIQYF. The CDR3 bases are TGCGCCAGCAGCCAAGGGACAGGGGGCCCCATAGCCAAAAACATTCAGTACTTC. V and J are TRBV4-1 and TRBJ2-4; 11 nucleotides agree with TRBD1. Germline CDR1 MGHRA, CDR2 YSYEKL. The CDR3 sequence is 18 residues long. Germline trimming cut 1 base from V and 0 bases from J; bases unmatched to any gene: 5.